This T cell receptor beta chain is from a study of post-analysis software for immune sequencing data. Study results and caveats: When patients were compared with controls, a handful of TRBV segments were more frequent, TRBV5-6, TRBV5-1 and TRBV20-1 among them.

Note on this clonotype: Its target is unknown.

The CDR3 has 16 amino acids. Germline-derived CDR1 and CDR2 are DFQATT and SNEGSKA (reference sequence). The ends lost 1 base at V and 6 bases at J; junction bases unmatched: 12. Prepared TCR beta cDNA libraries contained unique molecular identifiers. One entry per CDR3 protein, called by TCRdb with MiXCR from the PCR reads. The sample yields 700,000 to 800,000 distinct CDR3 sequences, approximately 30% seen once. Sequenced sample: blood. The rearrangement links TRBV20-1 to TRBJ2-1; 7 nucleotides agree with TRBD2. The clonotype comes from a girl aged 5-17 years with multiple sclerosis. In nucleotides, the CDR3 is TGCAGTGCTAGAGGACACACTAGCGCCCATCTCAATGAGCAGTTCTTC. The encoded protein is CSARGHTSAHLNEQFF.